This entry describes one T cell receptor (beta chain). Its antigen is undetermined. Trimming stripped 4 bases from V and 6 bases from J, with 16 bases between. This CDR3 contains 13 residues. Germline V gene lookup returns CDR1 SQVTM and CDR2 ANQGSEA. The data belong to a study of naive and memory T cell subsets. Two oligonucleotides, mixed equimolar, formed the beta constant-region primer covering TRBC1 and TRBC2. Ligated cDNA was amplified by four rounds of PCR with nested alpha and beta constant-region primers and SP2. TCRdb re-analysed the UMI-ligation and nested PCR reads in MiXCR, keeping a single row per CDR3 protein. The sample gives more than 100,000 distinct CDR3 sequences, roughly 36% of which show up once; 0.9% is in the top ten. Alpha and beta libraries were amplified separately from the second PCR onward. CMV status came from CD4+ IFNgamma after overnight CMV lysate stimulation. Overall study results and limits: Over 90% of naive TCR sequences appeared only once, unlike memory subsets.

This sequence was found in a human donor in good health. Sequences were obtained from central memory CD4+ T cells from blood. The rearrangement uses TRBV29-1 and TRBJ2-7, with a possible D match to TRBD1 (6 bases). This CDR3 reads CSVVVQGMREQYF. CDR3 bases: TGCAGCGTTGTGGTACAGGGAATGCGCGAGCAGTACTTC.